This TCR beta chain is from a study of blood T cells in healthy people across ages. Study-wide results and limits: The lack of PBMC sorting stopped any conclusive naive versus antigen-experienced comparison.

RNA extraction gave at least 5 micrograms of total RNA per sample. Notes on this clonotype: Its antigen is undetermined.

The CDR3 length is 13 residues. Germline V CDR1 and CDR2: DFQATT, SNEGSKA (reference sequence). Deletions cut 3 bases from V and 8 bases from J, with 13 bases between. The use of a sample-barcoded 5' primer and a J-beta primer mix characterized a second PCR of about 7 to 12 cycles. TCRdb redid the calling of the 5' RACE reads with MiXCR, one entry per CDR3 protein. The data contain 600,000 or so distinct CDR3 sequences, about 30% of them singletons. Specimen: blood. The sequence came from a woman aged 80 or over in good health. The gene calls are TRBV20-1 and TRBJ1-4, with D unclear. Written as DNA, the CDR3 is TGCAGTGCTAGGGCCAGGATCTGGGAAAAACTGTTTTTT. This translates into CSARARIWEKLFF.